Sequencing of this T cell receptor beta chain was carried out in a study of shared clonotypes between healthy human individuals. TCRdb's table, derived via immunoSEQ multiplex PCR, lists solely in-frame clones and lacks some. The repertoire holds millions of clones, roughly 96% seen once, with 0.13% in the top ten. This clonotype was obtained from a young man in good health. Material: naive CD4+ T cells sorted from blood. This sample's subset: CD45RA+ positively selected.

This chain's CDR3 is CASSVLGASGNGYTF. CDR3 nucleotides: TGTGCCAGCAGCGTCCTAGGGGCCTCGGGTAATGGCTACACCTTC. The chain links TRBV7-9 to TRBJ1-2; the D gene is possibly TRBD1 (5 bases). Germline lookup yields CDR1 SEHNR and CDR2 FQNEAQ (reference sequence). This CDR3 has 15 amino acids. The V end lost 5 bases, the J end lost 6 bases, and 19 bases lay between the germline ends.